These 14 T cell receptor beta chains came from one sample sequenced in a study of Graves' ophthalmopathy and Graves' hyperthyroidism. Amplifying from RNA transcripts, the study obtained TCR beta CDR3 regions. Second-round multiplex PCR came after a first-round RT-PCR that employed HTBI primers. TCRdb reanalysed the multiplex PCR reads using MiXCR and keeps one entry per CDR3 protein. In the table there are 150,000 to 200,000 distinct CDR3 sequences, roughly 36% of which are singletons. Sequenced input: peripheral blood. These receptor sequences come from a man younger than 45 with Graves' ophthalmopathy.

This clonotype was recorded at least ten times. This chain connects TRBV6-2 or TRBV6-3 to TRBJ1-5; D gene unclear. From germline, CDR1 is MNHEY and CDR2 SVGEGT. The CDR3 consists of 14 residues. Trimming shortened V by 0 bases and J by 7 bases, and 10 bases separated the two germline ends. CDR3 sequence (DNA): TGTGCCAGCAGTTACTCGATGGTCGGACAGCCCCAGCATTTT. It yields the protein CASSYSMVGQPQHF.

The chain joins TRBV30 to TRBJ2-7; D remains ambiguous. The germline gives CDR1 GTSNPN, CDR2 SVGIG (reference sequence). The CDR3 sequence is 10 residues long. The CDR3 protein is CPPRSREQYF. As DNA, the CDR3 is TGTCCTCCCAGGAGCAGGGAGCAGTACTTC.

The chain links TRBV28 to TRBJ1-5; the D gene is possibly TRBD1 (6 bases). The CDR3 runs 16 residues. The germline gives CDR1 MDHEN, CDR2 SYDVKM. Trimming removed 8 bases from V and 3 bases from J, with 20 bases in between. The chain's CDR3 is CASVGGTGTPNQPQHF. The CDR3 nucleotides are TGTGCCAGCGTTGGGGGAACAGGGACCCCCAATCAGCCCCAGCATTTT.

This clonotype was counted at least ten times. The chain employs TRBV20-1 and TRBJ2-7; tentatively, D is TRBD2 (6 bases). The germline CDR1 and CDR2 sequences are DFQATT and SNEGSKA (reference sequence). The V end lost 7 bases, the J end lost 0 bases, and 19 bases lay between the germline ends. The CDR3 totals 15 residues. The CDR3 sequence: CSGRSSDQFSYEQYF. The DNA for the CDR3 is TGCAGTGGGCGGTCTAGCGACCAGTTCTCCTACGAGCAGTACTTC.

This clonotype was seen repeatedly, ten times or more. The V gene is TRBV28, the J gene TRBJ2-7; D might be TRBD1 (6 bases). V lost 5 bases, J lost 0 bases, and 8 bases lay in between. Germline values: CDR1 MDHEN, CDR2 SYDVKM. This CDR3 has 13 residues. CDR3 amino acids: CASSEDSSYEQYF. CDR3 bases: TGTGCCAGCAGTGAGGACAGCTCCTACGAGCAGTACTTC.

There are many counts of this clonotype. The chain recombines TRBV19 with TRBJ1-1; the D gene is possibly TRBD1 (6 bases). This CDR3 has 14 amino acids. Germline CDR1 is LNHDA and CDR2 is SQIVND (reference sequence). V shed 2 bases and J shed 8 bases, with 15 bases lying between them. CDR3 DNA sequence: TGTGCCAGTAGTATAAGGGACCAGGGGAAAGAAGCTTTCTTT. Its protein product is CASSIRDQGKEAFF.

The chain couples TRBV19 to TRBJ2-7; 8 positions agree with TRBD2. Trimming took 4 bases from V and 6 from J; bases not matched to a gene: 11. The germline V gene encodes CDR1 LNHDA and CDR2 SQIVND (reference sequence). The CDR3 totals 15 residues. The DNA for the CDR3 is TGTGCCAGTAGTACGTCCGAGGGACTAGTTCTCGAGCAGTACTTC. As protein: CASSTSEGLVLEQYF.

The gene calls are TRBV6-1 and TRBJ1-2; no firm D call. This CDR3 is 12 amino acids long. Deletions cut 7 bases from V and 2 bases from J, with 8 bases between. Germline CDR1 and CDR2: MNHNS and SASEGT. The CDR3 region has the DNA TGTGCCAGCAAAAGGTTGAACTATGGCTACACCTTC. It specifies CASKRLNYGYTF.

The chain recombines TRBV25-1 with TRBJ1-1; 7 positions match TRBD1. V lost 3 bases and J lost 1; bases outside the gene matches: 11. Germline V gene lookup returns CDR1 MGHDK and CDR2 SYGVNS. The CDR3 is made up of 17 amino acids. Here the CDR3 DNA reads TGTGCCAGCAGTGACGTAACCCCAGGGGGAAGGAACACTGAAGCTTTCTTT. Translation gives CASSDVTPGGRNTEAFF.

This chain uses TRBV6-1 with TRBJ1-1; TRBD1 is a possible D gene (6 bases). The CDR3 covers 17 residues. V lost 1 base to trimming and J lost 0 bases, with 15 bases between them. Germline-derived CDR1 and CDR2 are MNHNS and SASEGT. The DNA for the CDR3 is TGTGCCAGCAGTGAAGAGGCACTTTGGGACATGAACACTGAAGCTTTCTTT. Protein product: CASSEEALWDMNTEAFF.

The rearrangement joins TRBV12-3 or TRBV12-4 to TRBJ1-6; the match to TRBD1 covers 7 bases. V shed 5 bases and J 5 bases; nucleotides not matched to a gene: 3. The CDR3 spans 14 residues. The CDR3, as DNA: TGTGCCAGCAGTGGGACAGCGGATAATTCACCCCTCCACTTT. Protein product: CASSGTADNSPLHF.

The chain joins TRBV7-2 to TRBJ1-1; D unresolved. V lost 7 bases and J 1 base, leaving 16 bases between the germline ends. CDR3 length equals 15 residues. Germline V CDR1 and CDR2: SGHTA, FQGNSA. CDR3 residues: CASTKMPSPNTEAFF. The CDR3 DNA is TGTGCCAGCACCAAAATGCCTTCACCGAACACTGAAGCTTTCTTT.

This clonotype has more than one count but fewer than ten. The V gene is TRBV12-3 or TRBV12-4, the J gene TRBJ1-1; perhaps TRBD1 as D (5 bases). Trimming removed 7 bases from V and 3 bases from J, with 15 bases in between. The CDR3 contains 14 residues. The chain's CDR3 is CASNRPGGDTEAFF. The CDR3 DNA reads TGTGCCAGCAACAGGCCGGGAGGTGACACTGAAGCTTTCTTT.

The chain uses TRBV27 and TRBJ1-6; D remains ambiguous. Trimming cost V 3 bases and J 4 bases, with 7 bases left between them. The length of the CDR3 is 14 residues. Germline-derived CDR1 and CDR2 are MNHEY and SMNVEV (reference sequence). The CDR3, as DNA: TGTGCCAGCAGTTTCGAGTGGTATAATTCACCCCTCCACTTT. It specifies CASSFEWYNSPLHF.